The sample holds a few counts of the clone carrying this TCR beta chain. The data stem from a study of CD8+ T cells in alopecia areata. Isolated RNA was reverse transcribed into cDNA used as the sequencing template. TCRdb's table, derived via immunoSEQ multiplex PCR, lists solely in-frame clones and lacks some. Of some 180,000 clones listed, approximately 60% are singletons. Germline trimming cut 3 bases from V and 0 bases from J; bases unmatched to any gene: 6. The CDR3 runs to 17 residues. Germline V lookup: CDR1 SGHTS, CDR2 YDEGEE. Sequences were obtained from CD8+ T cells sorted from blood. This receptor was taken from a human donor in good health. The chain is built from TRBV5-8 and TRBJ1-4; 9 positions agree with TRBD1. The CDR3 DNA reads as TGTGCCAGCAGCTCGAAGACAGGGGGTGCAACTAATGAAAAACTGTTTTTT. The encoded protein is CASSSKTGGATNEKLFF.